This is a list of T cell receptor beta chains from one sample in a study of human T cells and chemical hapten exposure. TCRdb processed the RACE reads anew with MiXCR; each CDR3 protein has one entry. The sample yields approximately 400,000 distinct CDR3 sequences, roughly 5.3% seen once. The sequencing here drew on whole blood, taken in connection with sensitization to the hapten diphenylcyclopropenone (DPC). The receptors were sampled from a woman aged 45-65 years with alopecia areata. Some clones in this sample may be carry-over from other donors' samples. Each CDR3 is given with its conserved first and last residue. A D gene is named only where the DNA matches it firmly. Size values are once, few and many counts, or a class for expanded clones, and some rows have none.

D	length	size	V	J	CDR3	DNA
NA	14	NA	TRBV6-2/TRBV6-3	TRBJ2-3	CASNRAGRTDTQYF	TGTGCCAGCAACCGAGCGGGTCGCACAGATACGCAGTATTTT
NA	14	many	TRBV7-2	TRBJ2-5	CASSFMSGQETQYF	TGTGCCAGCAGCTTCATGAGCGGCCAAGAGACCCAGTACTTC
TRBD2	18	few	TRBV20-1	TRBJ2-3	CSALRLAGILSSTDTQYF	TGCAGTGCTCTACGACTAGCGGGAATCCTATCTAGCACAGATACGCAGTATTTT
NA	10	many	TRBV2	TRBJ2-1	CARGTVGQFF	TGTGCCCGGGGAACGGTGGGGCAGTTCTTC
TRBD2	16	few	TRBV4-2	TRBJ2-3	CASSRRAGGPADTQYF	TGTGCCAGCAGCCGTAGGGCGGGAGGGCCTGCAGATACGCAGTATTTT
NA	17	many	TRBV3-1	TRBJ2-2	CASSQVIRQTNTGELFF	TGTGCCAGCAGCCAAGTCATACGACAGACGAACACCGGGGAGCTGTTTTTT
TRBD1	13	NA	TRBV20-1	TRBJ1-1	CSAPRGANTEAFF	TGCAGTGCTCCCAGGGGGGCGAACACTGAAGCTTTCTTT
NA	13	many	TRBV29-1	TRBJ1-1	CSVAYRDNTEAFF	TGCAGCGTGGCCTACAGGGATAACACTGAAGCTTTCTTT
TRBD2	17	NA	TRBV18	TRBJ2-1	CASSPAGTSGLYNEQFF	TGTGCCAGCTCACCGGCCGGGACTAGCGGTTTATACAATGAGCAGTTCTTC
TRBD2	13	many	TRBV10-2	TRBJ2-2	CASRTSITGELFF	TGCGCCAGCAGGACTAGCATTACCGGGGAGCTGTTTTTT
NA	14	many	TRBV9	TRBJ2-5	CASSVEGDQETQYF	TGTGCCAGCAGCGTAGAGGGGGACCAAGAGACCCAGTACTTC
NA	15	many	TRBV2	TRBJ2-3	CASSEWRGETDTQYF	TGTGCCAGCAGTGAATGGCGGGGCGAAACAGATACGCAGTATTTT
TRBD2	15	NA	TRBV28	TRBJ2-5	CASSTTSGSGETQYF	TGTGCCAGCAGCACGACTAGCGGGAGCGGTGAGACCCAGTACTTC
NA	16	NA	TRBV20-1	TRBJ2-7	CSARDRRLAITYEQYF	TGCAGTGCTAGAGATCGAAGGCTAGCGATTACCTACGAGCAGTACTTC
NA	12	many	TRBV7-7	TRBJ2-2	CASSLGDGELFF	TGTGCCAGCAGCCTAGGAGACGGGGAGCTGTTTTTT
TRBD1	13	many	TRBV28	TRBJ2-4	CASGGQGTNIQYF	TGTGCCAGCGGAGGACAGGGGACAAACATTCAGTACTTC
TRBD2	19	few	TRBV12-3/TRBV12-4	TRBJ2-7	CASSSDLSGTSHIAGEQYF	TGTGCCAGCAGCTCCGACCTCTCCGGGACTAGTCACATAGCGGGCGAGCAGTACTTC
NA	14	many	TRBV7-2	TRBJ1-4	CASTNRGRNEKLFF	TGTGCCAGCACCAATAGGGGCCGTAATGAAAAACTGTTTTTT
TRBD1	14	many	TRBV27	TRBJ1-2	CASSLSGQDYGYTF	TGTGCCAGCAGTCTCTCGGGACAGGACTATGGCTACACCTTC
TRBD1	16	many	TRBV10-3	TRBJ2-1	CAISLSRDRGENEQFF	TGTGCCATCAGCCTTTCCCGGGACAGGGGAGAGAATGAGCAGTTCTTC
TRBD1	14	NA	TRBV3-1	TRBJ1-5	CASSDRGYGQPQHF	TGTGCCAGCAGTGACAGGGGTTACGGCCAGCCCCAGCATTTT
NA	14	many	TRBV5-1	TRBJ2-7	CASSEDGHYEEQYF	TGCGCCAGCAGCGAAGACGGACACTACGAGGAGCAGTACTTC
NA	15	many	TRBV7-2	TRBJ1-5	CASSLVTGADQPQHF	TGTGCCAGCAGCTTAGTAACGGGCGCGGATCAGCCCCAGCATTTT
NA	14	many	TRBV5-1	TRBJ2-6	CASTTVSGANVLTF	TGCGCCAGTACGACAGTCTCTGGGGCCAACGTCCTGACTTTC
NA	15	many	TRBV29-1	TRBJ2-5	CSVEARLEGAETQYF	TGCAGCGTTGAAGCCCGACTAGAAGGGGCAGAGACCCAGTACTTC
TRBD2	17	NA	TRBV12-3/TRBV12-4	TRBJ2-3	CASSNNRASGSTDTQYF	TGTGCCAGCAGCAATAACCGCGCTAGCGGATCCACAGATACGCAGTATTTT